The text below deals with one TCR beta chain. Following RNA extraction, reverse transcription yielded cDNA that acted as the sequencing template. Only in-frame clones appear in the TCRdb table, and some are missing; sequencing was by immunoSEQ multiplex PCR. The top ten hold roughly 1.3% of the sample, which has 150,000 to 200,000 clones, about 65% seen once. This sample stems from a study of CD8+ T cells in alopecia areata. The sample's treatment: oral pan-JAK inhibitor, 5-10 mg twice daily. Germline lookup yields CDR1 MGHRA and CDR2 YSYEKL. Trimming removed 1 base from V and 3 bases from J, with 12 bases in between. The CDR3 length is 16 residues.

The specimen comprised CD4+ T cells sorted from blood, sampled around week 50, from a patient treated with tofacitinib. The gene calls are TRBV4-1 and TRBJ2-2; possibly TRBD2 for D (6 bases). The clonotype originates from a human donor with alopecia areata. CDR3 nucleotide sequence: TGCGCCAGCAGCCAAGTTGGGGGACTTTACACCGGGGAGCTGTTTTTT. This gives the protein CASSQVGGLYTGELFF.